Listed below are T cell receptor beta chains from one sample, sequenced in a study of regulatory T cells in long-lasting Graves disease. From the multiplex PCR reads, TCRdb called clonotypes with MiXCR, one entry per CDR3 protein. The sample lists roughly 430,000 distinct CDR3 sequences, around 20% occurring once. Sequenced here: peripheral blood mononuclear cells (PBMCs), sampled when the disease was refractory, from a patient treated with antithyroid drugs. Receptors originate from a female donor with Graves disease. Each CDR3 is given without its conserved first and last residue. The size entry is marked missing in some rows and otherwise reads once, few, many or a size class.

j_gene: TRBJ1-6; abundance: few; v_gene: TRBV5-8; len: 12; CDR3aa: ASSFRVPNSPLH
j_gene: TRBJ1-1; abundance: -; v_gene: TRBV19; len: 11; CDR3aa: ASTLDREDEAF
j_gene: TRBJ1-1; abundance: many; v_gene: TRBV2; len: 13; CDR3aa: ATSLEGGSQTEAF
j_gene: TRBJ2-7; abundance: -; v_gene: TRBV5-6; len: 15; CDR3aa: ASSSLLEREGAYEQY
j_gene: TRBJ2-2; abundance: many; v_gene: TRBV28; len: 14; CDR3aa: AVTSGTGSNTRELF
j_gene: TRBJ2-7; abundance: -; v_gene: TRBV7-2; len: 13; CDR3aa: ASSPGLAQSYEQY
j_gene: TRBJ2-7; abundance: many; v_gene: TRBV28; len: 12; CDR3aa: ASSPDRGTYEQY
j_gene: TRBJ1-1; abundance: once; v_gene: TRBV12-5; len: 14; CDR3aa: ASGLWTGGSGTEAF
j_gene: TRBJ2-5; abundance: few; v_gene: TRBV3-1; len: 12; CDR3aa: ASSQTGTGETQY
j_gene: TRBJ2-5; abundance: once; v_gene: TRBV4-1; len: 12; CDR3aa: ASSQAILRGTQY
j_gene: TRBJ1-1; abundance: many; v_gene: TRBV28; len: 13; CDR3aa: ASSPAGTGGDEAF
j_gene: TRBJ2-5; abundance: many; v_gene: TRBV12-3/TRBV12-4; len: 12; CDR3aa: ASSGLAGGETQY
j_gene: TRBJ1-2; abundance: many; v_gene: TRBV20-1; len: 8; CDR3aa: SAARDGYT
j_gene: TRBJ2-1; abundance: -; v_gene: TRBV27; len: 13; CDR3aa: ASSSLGSSYNEQF
j_gene: TRBJ2-1; abundance: -; v_gene: TRBV20-1; len: 10; CDR3aa: SATRQGVGQF
j_gene: TRBJ2-5; abundance: many; v_gene: TRBV12-3/TRBV12-4; len: 12; CDR3aa: ASSFTRFQETQY
j_gene: TRBJ1-4; abundance: few; v_gene: TRBV7-9; len: 13; CDR3aa: ASSRTGQGSEKLF
j_gene: TRBJ2-7; abundance: many; v_gene: TRBV2; len: 12; CDR3aa: ASSEADVSYEQY
j_gene: TRBJ2-7; abundance: many; v_gene: TRBV7-9; len: 12; CDR3aa: ASSASPNPYEQY
j_gene: TRBJ2-7; abundance: -; v_gene: TRBV6-5; len: 12; CDR3aa: ASSYSGDTYEQY
j_gene: TRBJ1-5; abundance: -; v_gene: TRBV10-3; len: 13; CDR3aa: AISESESVRQPQH
j_gene: TRBJ2-2; abundance: many; v_gene: TRBV28; len: 11; CDR3aa: ASNQIGTGELF
j_gene: TRBJ1-2; abundance: -; v_gene: TRBV9; len: 12; CDR3aa: ASSQQRTNYGYT
j_gene: TRBJ2-2; abundance: -; v_gene: TRBV24-1; len: 14; CDR3aa: ATSDQGQRETGELF
j_gene: TRBJ1-5; abundance: once; v_gene: TRBV4-1; len: 13; CDR3aa: ASSGGRDRYQPQH
j_gene: TRBJ1-1; abundance: -; v_gene: TRBV20-1; len: 10; CDR3aa: SAIQGISEAF
j_gene: TRBJ2-6; abundance: few; v_gene: TRBV5-1; len: 14; CDR3aa: ASSPDTGSGANVLT
j_gene: TRBJ2-7; abundance: -; v_gene: TRBV7-6; len: 13; CDR3aa: ASSLEQGHPYEQY
j_gene: TRBJ2-7; abundance: few; v_gene: TRBV3-1; len: 11; CDR3aa: ASSQGGGAGQY
j_gene: TRBJ1-1; abundance: many; v_gene: TRBV6-1; len: 12; CDR3aa: ASTLGVVNTEAF
j_gene: TRBJ1-1; abundance: few; v_gene: TRBV4-1; len: 12; CDR3aa: ASSQPQGHTEAF
j_gene: TRBJ1-2; abundance: -; v_gene: TRBV12-5; len: 16; CDR3aa: ASGFQPGQGAPNYGYT
j_gene: TRBJ2-7; abundance: many; v_gene: TRBV7-9; len: 12; CDR3aa: ASSPKMAPYEQY
j_gene: TRBJ2-7; abundance: few; v_gene: TRBV20-1; len: 10; CDR3aa: SASWAVYEQY
j_gene: TRBJ2-7; abundance: many; v_gene: TRBV28; len: 11; CDR3aa: ASSILRNYEQY
j_gene: TRBJ1-4; abundance: many; v_gene: TRBV28; len: 16; CDR3aa: ASTLSPGRTFANEKLF
j_gene: TRBJ2-7; abundance: many; v_gene: TRBV20-1; len: 14; CDR3aa: SARPDGLAGVVEQY
j_gene: TRBJ2-1; abundance: few; v_gene: TRBV2; len: 13; CDR3aa: ASREGLAVANEQF
j_gene: TRBJ2-6; abundance: few; v_gene: TRBV18; len: 15; CDR3aa: ASSLPFSNPGANVLT
j_gene: TRBJ2-2; abundance: many; v_gene: TRBV7-9; len: 13; CDR3aa: ASSLASGGTGELF
j_gene: TRBJ2-1; abundance: -; v_gene: TRBV6-1; len: 13; CDR3aa: ATNSNPLSYNEQF
j_gene: TRBJ1-5; abundance: -; v_gene: TRBV19; len: 13; CDR3aa: ASSILDTFDQPQH